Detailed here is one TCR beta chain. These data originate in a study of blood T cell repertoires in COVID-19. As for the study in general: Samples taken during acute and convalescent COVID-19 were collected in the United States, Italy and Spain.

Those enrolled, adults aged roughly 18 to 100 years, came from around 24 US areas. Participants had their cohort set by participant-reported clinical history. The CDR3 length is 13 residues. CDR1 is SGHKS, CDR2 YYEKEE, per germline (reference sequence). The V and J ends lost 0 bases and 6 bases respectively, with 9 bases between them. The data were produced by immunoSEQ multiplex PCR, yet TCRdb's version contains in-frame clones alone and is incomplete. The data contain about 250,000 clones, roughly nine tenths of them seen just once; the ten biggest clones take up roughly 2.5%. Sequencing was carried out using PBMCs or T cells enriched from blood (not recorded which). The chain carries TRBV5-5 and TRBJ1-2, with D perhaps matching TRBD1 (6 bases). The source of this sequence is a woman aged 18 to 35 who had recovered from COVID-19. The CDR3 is CASSLAQGHGYTF. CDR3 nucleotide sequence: TGTGCCAGCAGCTTGGCACAGGGTCATGGCTACACCTTC. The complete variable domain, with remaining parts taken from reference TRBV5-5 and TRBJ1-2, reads DAGVTQSPTHLIKTRGQQVTLRCSPISGHKSVSWYQQVLGQGPQFIFQYYEKEERGRGNFPDRFSARQFPNYSSELNVNALLLGDSALYLCASSLAQGHGYTFGSGTRLTVV.